This T cell receptor beta chain was observed in a study of T cell responses to AZD1222 COVID-19 vaccine. Germline CDR1 reads MDHEN; CDR2 reads SYDVKM. The CDR3 spans 14 residues. Using immunoSEQ multiplex PCR, the repertoire was profiled, and TCRdb retains in-frame clones only, with some absent. Counted here are about 120,000 clones, 88% occurring once; the ten biggest clones make up 2% to 3%. The receptor was derived from an adult in good health. The rearrangement joins TRBV28 to TRBJ1-1; D is perhaps TRBD1 (5 bases). The specimen comprised peripheral blood, sampled on day 0 of AZD1222 vaccination. This CDR3 reads CVFQRSLRDTEAFF. In DNA form, the CDR3 reads TGTGTTTTTCAGAGGTCACTCAGGGACACTGAAGCTTTCTTT.